Following are 28 T cell receptor beta chains from one sample sequenced in a study of shared clonotypes between healthy human individuals. Terminally differentiated effector memory CD45RA+ cells were excluded by CCR7 positive selection of CD45RO-negative cells. TCRdb's copy holds only in-frame clones and misses some; the assay was immunoSEQ multiplex PCR. Of roughly 2 million clones in the sample, roughly 94% are singletons; the top ten hold 0.85% to 1.2%. The specimen sequenced was naive CD8+ T cells sorted from blood. The source is a man aged 18 to 30 in good health.

The rearrangement joins TRBV30 to TRBJ1-3; 11 nucleotides agree with TRBD1. The junction had 6 bases not matched to a gene; V was cut back by 0 bases and J by 8 bases. The germline gives CDR1 GTSNPN, CDR2 SVGIG (reference sequence). The CDR3 has 15 amino acids. The CDR3 region is CAWSVAGTGGDTIYF. The DNA of the CDR3 is TGTGCCTGGAGTGTGGCCGGGACAGGGGGGGACACCATATATTTT.

The genes are TRBV13 and TRBJ2-2; a possible D gene is TRBD2 (6 bases). The CDR3 contains 13 residues. With 7 bases removed from V and 4 bases from J, the gap between germline ends came to 10 bases. Germline V gene lookup returns CDR1 PRHDT and CDR2 FYEKMQ (reference sequence). CDR3: CASTLGGTGELFF. CDR3 bases: TGTGCCAGCACCTTGGGGGGCACCGGGGAGCTGTTTTTT. Complete variable domain (other parts from reference TRBV13 and TRBJ2-2): AAGVIQSPRHLIKEKRETATLKCYPIPRHDTVYWYQQGPGQDPQFLISFYEKMQSDKGSIPDRFSAQQFSDYHSELNMSSLELGDSALYFCASTLGGTGELFFGEGSRLTVL.

CDR3 region: CAISDLRGVVETQYF. CDR3 coding DNA: TGTGCCATCAGTGACTTGAGAGGGGTGGTAGAGACCCAGTACTTC. The chain recombines TRBV10-3 with TRBJ2-5; D tentatively reads TRBD1 or TRBD2 (5 bases each). The germline V gene encodes CDR1 ENHRY and CDR2 SYGVKD. This CDR3 is built from 15 residues. V was pared by 3 bases and J by 4 bases, with 15 bases between.

This sequence joins TRBV5-6 and TRBJ1-1, with D uncertain. CDR3 size: 12 residues. Per germline, CDR1 SGHDT and CDR2 YYEEEE. The ends were cut back, 8 bases at V and 1 base at J, with 9 bases in the middle. CDR3 DNA: TGTGCCAGTAGTGAACAGAACACTGAAGCTTTCTTT. Translated: CASSEQNTEAFF.

This clone was seen only once. This chain joins TRBV28 and TRBJ2-5; D is uncertain. The J call may be wrong; the DNA end is better matched by TRBJ2-7. This CDR3 comprises 13 residues. CDR1 and CDR2 (germline): MDHEN, SYDVKM. The CDR3 DNA reads TGTGCCAGCAGGGGCCTCCGTCCCTACGAGCAGTACTTC. Its protein is CASRGLRPYEQYF.

The chain couples TRBV27 to TRBJ1-2, with TRBD1 identical over 10 bases. This CDR3 comprises 15 residues. Looked up from germline, CDR1 is MNHEY and CDR2 is SMNVEV (reference sequence). J lost 6 bases, V lost 1 base, and 5 bases had no gene match. CDR3 in DNA: TGTGCCAGCAGTTTATTGACAGGGGGCTACGATGGCTACACCTTC. Amino acid sequence: CASSLLTGGYDGYTF.

This clone is a singleton in its sample. The V gene is TRBV6-6, the J gene TRBJ2-5; the D gene is possibly TRBD1 (6 bases). The V and J ends lost 6 bases and 0 bases respectively, with 14 bases between them. The CDR3 length is 15 residues. The germline V gene encodes CDR1 MNHNY and CDR2 SVGAGI (reference sequence). In DNA, the CDR3 is TGTGCCAGCAGCCGAGACAGGTTCTACCAAGAGACCCAGTACTTC. Translated, it gives CASSRDRFYQETQYF.

This clone was detected once. The CDR3 coding sequence is TGTGCCAGCAGTATAGTGGGGGGAGGGAACACTGAAGCTTTCTTT. This encodes CASSIVGGGNTEAFF. The J gene is TRBJ1-1, the V gene TRBV27, with D tentatively TRBD1 (5 bases). The CDR3 runs 15 residues. From germline, CDR1 is MNHEY and CDR2 SMNVEV (reference sequence). V was clipped by 5 bases and J by 1 base, with 14 bases between them.

This clone occurred once. V gene TRBV7-3 combines with J gene TRBJ2-2, with 7 bases that match TRBD1. V shed 6 bases, J shed 4 bases, and the junction held 11 bases outside the gene matches. The CDR3 is 16 amino acids. The germline CDR1 and CDR2 sequences are SGHTA and FQGTGA. Here the CDR3 reads CASSQTVTGATGELFF. In DNA, the CDR3 is TGTGCCAGCAGTCAAACAGTTACAGGGGCCACCGGGGAGCTGTTTTTT.

The chain employs TRBV2 and TRBJ2-1; D is unclear. Germline V CDR1 and CDR2: SNHLY, FYNNEI. Trimming removed 3 bases at V and 0 bases at J, with 9 bases between. The CDR3 covers 15 residues. CDR3 region: CASSDGQSSYNEQFF. CDR3 nucleotides: TGTGCCAGCAGTGATGGGCAGAGCTCCTACAATGAGCAGTTCTTC.

The chain has TRBV7-9 and TRBJ2-1; 8 bases agree with TRBD2. The germline V gene has CDR1 SEHNR and CDR2 FQNEAQ (reference sequence). This CDR3 region has 15 residues. With 2 bases clipped from V and 4 bases from J, the junction kept 4 bases outside the gene matches. CDR3 bases: TGTGCCAGCAGCTTACGGGAGGGGGTTTACAATGAGCAGTTCTTC. Translation: CASSLREGVYNEQFF.

The rearrangement uses TRBV28 and TRBJ1-1; maybe TRBD1 (6 bases). CDR1 is MDHEN, CDR2 SYDVKM, per germline. Trimming shortened V by 6 bases and J by 0 bases, and 20 bases separated the two germline ends. CDR3 length: 17 amino acids. The CDR3 DNA follows: TGTGCCAGCAGCTATGGGGCGGGGGCGCGAATGAACACTGAAGCTTTCTTT. It codes for CASSYGAGARMNTEAFF. Based on the CDR3 plus reference TRBV28 and TRBJ1-1, the full variable domain is DVKVTQSSRYLVKRTGEKVFLECVQDMDHENMFWYRQDPGLGLRLIYFSYDVKMKEKGDIPEGYSVSREKKERFSLILESASTNQTSMYLCASSYGAGARMNTEAFFGQGTRLTVV.

The chain couples TRBV7-6 to TRBJ2-7; TRBD2 agrees at 9 bases. V shed 3 bases and J 0 bases; nucleotides not matched to a gene: 0. This CDR3 spans 14 amino acids. In germline, CDR1 is SGHVS, CDR2 FNYEAQ. Here the CDR3 DNA reads TGTGCCAGCAGCTTTAGCGGGAGCTCCTACGAGCAGTACTTC. This codes for CASSFSGSSYEQYF.

This chain uses TRBV18 with TRBJ2-7, with 7 bases matching TRBD2. Germline-derived CDR1 and CDR2 are KGHSH and LQKENI. The CDR3 extends over 14 amino acids. After removal of 6 bases from V and 2 bases from J, the junction contained 7 bases not matched to a gene. This CDR3 is CASSTGGTTYEQYF. The CDR3 DNA reads as TGTGCCAGCTCTACCGGGGGGACTACCTACGAGCAGTACTTC.

V usage is TRBV7-9 and J usage is TRBJ2-7, with 13 bases aligning to TRBD2. This CDR3 is built from 15 residues. Germline V gene data show CDR1 as SEHNR and CDR2 as FQNEAQ (reference sequence). V gave up 5 bases and J gave up 3 bases; unmatched junction bases: 4. CDR3: CASSHRTSGGYEQYF. The CDR3 bases are TGTGCCAGCAGCCATCGGACTAGCGGGGGCTACGAGCAGTACTTC. The variable domain in full, completed from reference TRBV7-9 and TRBJ2-7, reads DTGVSQNPRHKITKRGQNVTFRCDPISEHNRLYWYRQTLGQGPEFLTYFQNEAQLEKSRLLSDRFSAERPKGSFSTLEIQRTEQGDSAMYLCASSHRTSGGYEQYFGPGTRLTVT.

V usage is TRBV5-1 and J usage is TRBJ2-7; no firm D call. CDR1 and CDR2 from the germline V gene are SGHRS and YFSETQ. The CDR3 is 15 residues long. V was pared by 0 bases and J by 3 bases, with 13 bases between. The CDR3: CASSLEVAAFYEQYF. The CDR3 DNA reads TGCGCCAGCAGCTTGGAGGTGGCAGCTTTCTACGAGCAGTACTTC.

The genes are TRBV2 and TRBJ2-7, with D possibly matching TRBD2 (5 bases). Germline lookup yields CDR1 SNHLY and CDR2 FYNNEI. V was pared by 3 bases and J by 6 bases, with 15 bases between. The CDR3 spans 14 residues. CDR3 nucleotide sequence: TGTGCCAGCAGTGATGAGGGCCTAAGCTCCGAGCAGTACTTC. Encoded protein: CASSDEGLSSEQYF.

The CDR3 DNA follows: TGCGCCAGCAGTGAGAAGCACAGTAGCCACACCATATATTTT. Its translation is CASSEKHSSHTIYF. The chain combines TRBV10-2 with TRBJ1-3; D not certain. There are 14 residues in the CDR3. The germline V gene has CDR1 WSHSY and CDR2 SAAADI. V was clipped by 2 bases and J by 8 bases, with 13 bases between them.

The chain is built from TRBV4-1 and TRBJ2-3, with D uncertain. The length of the CDR3 is 15 residues. V was clipped by 2 bases and J by 1 base, with 10 bases between them. CDR1 and CDR2 (germline): MGHRA, YSYEKL. This chain's CDR3 is CASSQSALGTDTQYF. CDR3 DNA sequence: TGCGCCAGCAGCCAAAGCGCCCTTGGCACAGATACGCAGTATTTT.

The chain carries TRBV15 and TRBJ1-2; TRBD1 might be the D (5 bases). Germline V lookup: CDR1 LNHNV, CDR2 YYDKDF (reference sequence). V dropped 0 bases and J dropped 6 bases, with 11 bases sitting between them. The CDR3 runs to 14 residues. DNA of the CDR3: TGTGCCACCAGCAGAGAGACAGAGAAAGATGGCTACACCTTC. Translated, it gives CATSRETEKDGYTF.

The chain has TRBV5-1 and TRBJ2-5; D remains unclear. The J call may be wrong; the DNA end is better matched by TRBJ2-7. The CDR3 is 13 residues long. Germline-derived CDR1 and CDR2 are SGHRS and YFSETQ. The CDR3 nucleotides are TGCGCCAGCAGCGAGACACCCAGGTACGAGCAGTACTTC. It specifies CASSETPRYEQYF.

V usage is TRBV28 and J usage is TRBJ2-7; D is perhaps TRBD2 (5 bases). Germline CDR1 and CDR2: MDHEN and SYDVKM. CDR3 size: 12 residues. Trimming shortened V by 6 bases and J by 5 bases, and 11 bases separated the two germline ends. CDR3 in amino acids: CASSRVGDEQYF. In DNA, the CDR3 is TGTGCCAGCAGCCGTGTGGGAGACGAGCAGTACTTC. Full variable domain (rest looked up from reference TRBV28 and TRBJ2-7): DVKVTQSSRYLVKRTGEKVFLECVQDMDHENMFWYRQDPGLGLRLIYFSYDVKMKEKGDIPEGYSVSREKKERFSLILESASTNQTSMYLCASSRVGDEQYFGPGTRLTVT.

This chain connects TRBV11-2 to TRBJ2-2; D is unclear. Germline V gene sequence: CDR1 SGHAT, CDR2 FQNNGV. The CDR3 is made up of 14 amino acids. The germline V and J ends were trimmed by 2 bases and 0 bases, with 4 bases remaining between them. CDR3 protein: CASSLLSNTGELFF. As DNA, the CDR3 is TGTGCCAGCAGCTTACTATCGAACACCGGGGAGCTGTTTTTT. Complete variable domain (other parts from reference TRBV11-2 and TRBJ2-2): EAGVAQSPRYKIIEKRQSVAFWCNPISGHATLYWYQQILGQGPKLLIQFQNNGVVDDSQLPKDRFSAERLKGVDSTLKIQPAKLEDSAVYLCASSLLSNTGELFFGEGSRLTVL.

V is TRBV19 and J is TRBJ1-1, with 8 positions matching TRBD1. From germline, CDR1 is LNHDA and CDR2 SQIVND (reference sequence). V shed 7 bases and J 0 bases; nucleotides not matched to a gene: 10. The CDR3 sequence is 16 residues long. CDR3 DNA: TGTGCCAGTACCACCGTCGGACAGGGAATGAACACTGAAGCTTTCTTT. Translation gives CASTTVGQGMNTEAFF.

This chain uses TRBV6-5 with TRBJ1-1; D gene uncertain. The CDR3 extends over 13 amino acids. Trimming removed 6 bases from V and 1 base from J, with 9 bases in between. Germline V CDR1 and CDR2: MNHEY, SVGAGI. CDR3: CASSEAENTEAFF. In nucleotides, the CDR3 is TGTGCCAGCAGCGAGGCGGAGAACACTGAAGCTTTCTTT.

The chain carries TRBV18 and TRBJ1-6; no firm D call. Germline V gene sequence: CDR1 KGHSH, CDR2 LQKENI. The V gene lost 0 bases and the J gene lost 2 bases, with 11 bases spanning the gap. CDR3 length: 17 amino acids. The CDR3: CASSPPFGSAYNSPLHF. In nucleotides, the CDR3 is TGTGCCAGCTCACCACCATTTGGTAGTGCCTATAATTCACCCCTCCACTTT. The full variable domain, completed using reference TRBV18 and TRBJ1-6, is NAGVMQNPRHLVRRRGQEARLRCSPMKGHSHVYWYRQLPEEGLKFMVYLQKENIIDESGMPKERFSAEFPKEGPSILRIQQVVRGDSAAYFCASSPPFGSAYNSPLHFGNGTRLTVT.

This rearrangement joins TRBV7-9 to TRBJ2-7, with D possibly TRBD2 on 7 matching bases. CDR1 SEHNR and CDR2 FQNEAQ come from the germline V gene (reference sequence). Trimming pared 1 base from V and 2 bases from J, leaving 12 bases between. CDR3 size: 15 residues. CDR3 coding DNA: TGTGCCAGCAGCTTAGGGTTCGGGGGGCCCTACGAGCAGTACTTC. This sequence encodes CASSLGFGGPYEQYF.

The gene calls are TRBV28 and TRBJ1-4; 7 nucleotides match TRBD1. The CDR3 is 15 amino acids. Trimming at V came to 5 bases and at J to 4 bases, leaving 7 bases not matched to a gene. Germline assignment: CDR1 MDHEN and CDR2 SYDVKM. In DNA, the CDR3 is TGTGCCAGCAGTACCGAGACAGGGTTTAATGAAAAACTGTTTTTT. Translating it yields CASSTETGFNEKLFF.